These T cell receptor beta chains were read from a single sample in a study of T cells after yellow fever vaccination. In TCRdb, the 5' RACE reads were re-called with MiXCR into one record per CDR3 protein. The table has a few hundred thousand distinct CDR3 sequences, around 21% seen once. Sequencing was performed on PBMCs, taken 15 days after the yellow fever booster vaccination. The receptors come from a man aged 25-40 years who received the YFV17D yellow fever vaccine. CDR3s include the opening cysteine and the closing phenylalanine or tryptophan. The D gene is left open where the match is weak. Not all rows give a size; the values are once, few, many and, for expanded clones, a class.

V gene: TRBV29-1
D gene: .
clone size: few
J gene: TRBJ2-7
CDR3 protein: CSVDAGFEQYF
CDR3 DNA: TGCAGCGTTGATGCTGGGTTCGAGCAGTACTTC

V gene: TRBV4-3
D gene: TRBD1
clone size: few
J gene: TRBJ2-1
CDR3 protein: CASSQGRGQGQFF
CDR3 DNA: TGCGCCAGCAGCCAGGGAAGGGGACAGGGGCAGTTCTTC

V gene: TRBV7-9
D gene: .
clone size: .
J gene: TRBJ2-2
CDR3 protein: CASSFYRNTGELFF
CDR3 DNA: TGTGCCAGCAGCTTTTACAGGAACACCGGGGAGCTGTTTTTT

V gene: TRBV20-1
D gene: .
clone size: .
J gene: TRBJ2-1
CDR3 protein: CSARDPNYNEQFF
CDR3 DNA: TGCAGTGCTAGGGACCCTAACTACAATGAGCAGTTCTTC

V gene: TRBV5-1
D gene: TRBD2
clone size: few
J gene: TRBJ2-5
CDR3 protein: CASSSLLAETQYF
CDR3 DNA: TGCGCCAGCAGCTCGTTACTAGCGGAGACCCAGTACTTC

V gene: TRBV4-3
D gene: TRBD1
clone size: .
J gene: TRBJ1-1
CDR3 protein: CASSQAALQGAQTEAFF
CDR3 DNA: TGCGCCAGCAGCCAAGCAGCACTACAGGGGGCGCAGACTGAAGCTTTCTTT

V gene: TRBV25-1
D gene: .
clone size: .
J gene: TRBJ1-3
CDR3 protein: CASSHRAAGNTIYF
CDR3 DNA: TGTGCCAGCAGTCACCGGGCAGCTGGAAACACCATATATTTT

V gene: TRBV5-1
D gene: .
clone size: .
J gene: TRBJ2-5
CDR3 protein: CASRLGVNAGETQYF
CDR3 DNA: TGCGCCAGCAGGTTGGGGGTCAACGCGGGAGAGACCCAGTACTTC

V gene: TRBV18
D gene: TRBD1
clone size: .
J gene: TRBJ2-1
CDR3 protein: CASSPRTGSNEQFF
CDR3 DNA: TGTGCCAGCTCACCAAGGACAGGGAGCAATGAGCAGTTCTTC

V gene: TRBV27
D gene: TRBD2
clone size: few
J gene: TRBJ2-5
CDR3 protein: CASSLVLAGPARDLETQYF
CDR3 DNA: TGTGCCAGCAGTCTGGTACTAGCGGGCCCCGCTCGGGATTTGGAGACCCAGTACTTC

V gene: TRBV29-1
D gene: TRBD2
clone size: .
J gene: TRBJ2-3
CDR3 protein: CSVEESSGLAGVFTDTQYF
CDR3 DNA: TGCAGCGTTGAAGAGAGTTCGGGCCTAGCGGGAGTGTTCACAGATACGCAGTATTTT

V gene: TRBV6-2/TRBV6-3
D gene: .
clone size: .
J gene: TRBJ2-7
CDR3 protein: CASSPLGRSTGVTYEQYF
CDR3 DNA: TGTGCCAGCAGTCCCCTCGGGCGTAGCACAGGCGTTACCTACGAGCAGTACTTC

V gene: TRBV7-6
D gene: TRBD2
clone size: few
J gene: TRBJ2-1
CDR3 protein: CASSFSREVEQFF
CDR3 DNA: TGTGCCAGCAGCTTTTCGCGGGAGGTTGAGCAGTTCTTC

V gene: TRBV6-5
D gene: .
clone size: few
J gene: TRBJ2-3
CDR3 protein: CASSYGAGADTQYF
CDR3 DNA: TGTGCCAGCAGTTACGGGGCAGGGGCAGATACGCAGTATTTT

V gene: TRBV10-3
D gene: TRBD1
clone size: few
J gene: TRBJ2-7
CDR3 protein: CATIGQDRGSYEQYF
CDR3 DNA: TGTGCCACCATCGGTCAAGACAGGGGATCCTACGAGCAGTACTTC

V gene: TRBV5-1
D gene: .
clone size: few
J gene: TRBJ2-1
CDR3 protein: CASSFDDGGTYNEQFF
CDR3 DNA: TGCGCCAGCAGCTTCGACGATGGGGGAACTTACAATGAGCAGTTCTTC

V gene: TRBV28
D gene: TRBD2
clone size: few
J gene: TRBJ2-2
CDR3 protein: CASSLFAGGPDGELFF
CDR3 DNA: TGTGCCAGCAGTTTATTCGCGGGAGGGCCGGACGGGGAGCTGTTTTTT